The clone carrying this TCR beta chain was counted between two and nine times. Antigen specificity is unknown. V lost 2 bases and J lost 1, with 7 bases in between. The length of the CDR3 is 14 residues. Per the germline V gene, CDR1 is SGHVS and CDR2 is FQNEAQ. Stated treatment: oral pan-JAK inhibitor, 5-10 mg twice daily. These data are taken from a study of CD8+ T cells in alopecia areata. Extracted RNA was reverse transcribed, and the resulting cDNA served as sequencing template. Clones were read by immunoSEQ multiplex PCR, and TCRdb kept only the in-frame ones, dropping some. The data hold about 190,000 clones, with approximately 57% observed a single time. Study results and limitations: Having just one nonresponder leaves the connection between baseline CD8+ expansion and response unresolved. Throughout tofacitinib, many expanded lesional clones continued to persist in scalp and blood. Among the top 100, expanded CD8+ clones were significantly decreased by tofacitinib, as was scalp clonality. Higher clonality was seen in lesional scalp than in normal scalp, especially in alopecia totalis/universalis.

Sequenced material: CD4+ T cells sorted from blood, taken at week 24, from a patient treated with tofacitinib. The source of this sequence is a human donor with alopecia areata. The chain is built from TRBV7-8 and TRBJ2-3; D not resolved. CDR3 DNA sequence: TGTGCCAGCAGCTTATCACATCGCACAGATACGCAGTATTTT. This gives the protein CASSLSHRTDTQYF.